This entry describes one T cell receptor beta chain. These data originate in a study of cytomegalovirus exposure and HLA in healthy donors. The donors were part of the validation cohort of around 110 subjects. That cohort was separate from the first cohort, which comprised under 700 subjects. The assay was immunoSEQ multiplex PCR, and TCRdb's table has in-frame clones only and misses some. The sample consists of about 250,000 clones, about 90% of them appearing once. The receptor's source is a man aged 18-30 years in good health and CMV-seropositive. Sequencing was done on a sample of PBMCs.

The chain's CDR3 is CASSYGTSSYNEQFF. As DNA, the CDR3 is TGTGCCAGCAGTTACGGGACTAGCTCCTACAATGAGCAGTTCTTC. The genes are TRBV6-5 and TRBJ2-1, with 8 nucleotides matching TRBD2. After removal of 2 bases from V and 0 bases from J, the junction contained 0 bases not matched to a gene. Germline CDR1 is MNHEY and CDR2 is SVGAGI. The CDR3 length is 15 residues.